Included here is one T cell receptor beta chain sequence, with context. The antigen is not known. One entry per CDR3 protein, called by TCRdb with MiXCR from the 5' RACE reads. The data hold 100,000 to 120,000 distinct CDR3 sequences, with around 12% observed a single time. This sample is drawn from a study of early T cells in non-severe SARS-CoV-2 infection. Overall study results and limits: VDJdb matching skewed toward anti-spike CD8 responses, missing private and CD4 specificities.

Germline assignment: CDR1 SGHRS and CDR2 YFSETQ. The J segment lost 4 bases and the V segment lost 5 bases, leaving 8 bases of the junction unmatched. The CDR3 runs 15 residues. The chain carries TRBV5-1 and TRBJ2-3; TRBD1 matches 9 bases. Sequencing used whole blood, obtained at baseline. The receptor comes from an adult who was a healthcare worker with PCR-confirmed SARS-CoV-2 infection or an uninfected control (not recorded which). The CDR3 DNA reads TGCGCCAGCAGAACCGGGACAGGGAGGCCAGATACGCAGTATTTT. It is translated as CASRTGTGRPDTQYF.